This paragraph reports one T cell receptor (beta chain). Its antigen is not known. In germline, CDR1 is SEHNR, CDR2 FQNEAQ (reference sequence). V was trimmed by 5 bases and J by 5 bases, leaving 16 bases between them. The CDR3 length is 14 residues. This sample was taken from a study of shared clonotypes between healthy human individuals. General study findings and limits: The authors expected sequencing depth to affect clonotype sharing among donors. Memory subsets generally showed lower estimated richness than naive subsets.

CD45RO negativity and positive selection for CCR7 defined naive CD8 cells, a population that excluded terminally differentiated effector memory CD45RA+ cells. The repertoire was sequenced with immunoSEQ multiplex PCR; TCRdb's copy has only in-frame clones and lacks some. The sample has about 2 million clones; just under 95% are singletons. This clonotype originated in a man younger than 35 in good health. The rearrangement uses TRBV7-9 and TRBJ2-7; D unresolved. The specimen sequenced was naive CD8+ T cells sorted from blood. This CDR3 reads CASSTEIKYHEQYF. As DNA, the CDR3 is TGTGCCAGCAGCACCGAAATAAAGTACCACGAGCAGTACTTC.